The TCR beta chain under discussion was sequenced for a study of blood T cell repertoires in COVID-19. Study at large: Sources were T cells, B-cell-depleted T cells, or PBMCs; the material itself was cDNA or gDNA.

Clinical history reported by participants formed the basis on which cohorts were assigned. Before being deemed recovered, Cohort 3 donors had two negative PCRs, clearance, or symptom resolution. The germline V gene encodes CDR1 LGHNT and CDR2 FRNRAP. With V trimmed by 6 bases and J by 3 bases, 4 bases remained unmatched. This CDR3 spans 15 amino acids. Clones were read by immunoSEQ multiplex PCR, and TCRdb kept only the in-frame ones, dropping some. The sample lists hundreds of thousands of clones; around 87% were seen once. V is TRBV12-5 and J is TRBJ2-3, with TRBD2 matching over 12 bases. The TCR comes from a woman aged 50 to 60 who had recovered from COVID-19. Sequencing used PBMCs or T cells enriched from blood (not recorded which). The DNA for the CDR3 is TGTGCTAGTGGCGTCGGACTAGCGGGGACAGATACGCAGTATTTT. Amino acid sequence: CASGVGLAGTDTQYF.